The next 21 T cell receptor beta chains were all read from a single sample in a study of blood T cell repertoires in COVID-19. The data were produced by immunoSEQ multiplex PCR, yet TCRdb's version contains in-frame clones alone and is incomplete. The sample yields tens of thousands of clones, 75% to 90% seen once. The specimen was peripheral blood. The receptors originated from an older man with acute or convalescent COVID-19.

The chain is built from TRBV19 and TRBJ2-7; TRBD2 agrees at 11 bases. This CDR3 has 17 residues. V was clipped by 6 bases and J by 4 bases; unmatched bases: 14. Germline values: CDR1 LNHDA, CDR2 SQIVND (reference sequence). The CDR3: CASRYSERLAGFYEQYF. CDR3 nucleotides: TGTGCCAGTAGATACAGCGAGAGACTAGCGGGATTTTACGAGCAGTACTTC.

With regard to this clone: One junction end disagrees with the germline gene, perhaps due to a read error. The sample contains more than one DNA sequence encoding this CDR3. The chain joins TRBV4-3 to TRBJ1-2; 11 nucleotides match TRBD1. The CDR3 contains 15 residues. CDR1 and CDR2 (germline): LGHNA, YSLEER. This CDR3 is CASSQADRGRKGYTF. The CDR3 DNA sequence: TGCGCCAGCAGTCAAGCGGACAGGGGGCGCAAAGGCTACACCTTC.

The V gene is TRBV10-3, the J gene TRBJ1-6, with 7 bases that match TRBD1. Germline CDR1 and CDR2: ENHRY and SYGVKD. The V segment lost 5 bases and the J segment 6 bases; nucleotides outside the gene matches: 4. The CDR3 contains 14 residues. The CDR3 sequence is CAISPDRINSPLHF. CDR3 coding DNA: TGTGCCATCAGTCCGGACAGGATTAATTCACCCCTCCACTTT.

The J gene is TRBJ1-3, the V gene TRBV30; 8 bases are a match to TRBD1. The CDR3 totals 14 residues. V lost 4 bases to trimming and J lost 4 bases; unmatched junction nucleotides: 6. CDR1 and CDR2 from the germline V gene are GTSNPN and SVGIG (reference sequence). The CDR3 bases are TGTGCCTGGACCCGACAGGGGACGGGAAACACCATATATTTT. It yields the protein CAWTRQGTGNTIYF.

This clone was counted between two and nine times. This rearrangement joins TRBV7-2 to TRBJ1-2, with D hard to call. Germline CDR1 and CDR2: SGHTA and FQGNSA. This CDR3 region has 12 residues. Trimming removed 5 bases at V and 4 bases at J, with 8 bases between. The CDR3, as DNA: TGTGCCAGCAGCGATAGAGTCTATGGCTACACCTTC. Its protein is CASSDRVYGYTF.

V gene TRBV10-3 combines with J gene TRBJ2-2, with a weak D call TRBD2 (6 bases). The germline V and J ends were trimmed by 3 bases and 5 bases, with 13 bases remaining between them. The CDR3 runs to 15 residues. Germline CDR1 is ENHRY and CDR2 is SYGVKD. Here the CDR3 reads CAISDRVGRTGELFF. The CDR3 nucleotides are TGTGCCATCAGTGATCGGGTAGGGAGGACCGGGGAGCTGTTTTTT.

The V call is TRBV27, the J call TRBJ1-4; 8 nucleotides line up with TRBD1. Germline V gene lookup returns CDR1 MNHEY and CDR2 SMNVEV (reference sequence). V was pared by 3 bases and J by 9 bases, with 9 bases of the junction left unmatched. CDR3 size: 15 residues. The CDR3 DNA reads TGTGCCAGCAGTTTGAACCGGGACAGGTCTAAAAAACTGTTTTTT. Its translation: CASSLNRDRSKKLFF.

The chain combines TRBV24-1 with TRBJ2-1, with D tentatively TRBD2 (5 bases). The CDR3 extends over 16 amino acids. The germline CDR1 and CDR2 sequences are KGHDR and SFDVKD. The V gene lost 2 bases and the J gene lost 0 bases, with 10 bases spanning the gap. The CDR3 DNA sequence: TGTGCCACCAGTGATTCGACTGGGAGCTCCTACAATGAGCAGTTCTTC. Its translation: CATSDSTGSSYNEQFF.

This chain uses TRBV7-3 with TRBJ2-2; D gene unclear. Trimming took 5 bases from V and 4 from J, leaving 11 bases between them. This CDR3 has 14 residues. Germline V CDR1 and CDR2: SGHTA, FQGTGA. The CDR3 loop reads CASSPKLSTGELFF. In DNA form, the CDR3 reads TGTGCCAGCAGCCCCAAATTGAGCACCGGGGAGCTGTTTTTT.

This clone was detected only a few times. The chain joins TRBV28 to TRBJ1-4; TRBD1 is a possible D gene (5 bases). CDR1 and CDR2 from the germline V gene are MDHEN and SYDVKM. The CDR3 consists of 14 residues. Trimming removed 6 bases from V and 13 bases from J, with 21 bases in between. CDR3 loop: CASSPAQGGSRLFF. Written as DNA, the CDR3 is TGTGCCAGCAGCCCGGCGCAGGGAGGTTCAAGACTGTTTTTT.

This clone was seen only a few times. The V and J genes are TRBV10-2 and TRBJ2-7, with 7 bases lining up with TRBD2. The CDR3 is made up of 14 amino acids. With 3 bases clipped from V and 4 bases from J, the junction kept 6 bases outside the gene matches. From germline, CDR1 is WSHSY and CDR2 SAAADI. CDR3 amino acids: CASSEAGRTYEQYF. CDR3 nucleotide sequence: TGCGCCAGCAGTGAAGCGGGACGGACGTACGAGCAGTACTTC.

The chain couples TRBV30 to TRBJ2-1; 13 bases fit TRBD2. This CDR3 has 17 residues. V shed 5 bases and J 0 bases; nucleotides not matched to a gene: 7. CDR1 GTSNPN and CDR2 SVGIG come from the germline V gene (reference sequence). Written as DNA, the CDR3 is TGTGCCTGGTCGGGACTAGCGGGAACTAGCTCCTACAATGAGCAGTTCTTC. Protein sequence: CAWSGLAGTSSYNEQFF. The variable domain in full, completed from reference TRBV30 and TRBJ2-1, reads SQTIHQWPATLVQPVGSPLSLECTVEGTSNPNLYWYRQAAGRGLQLLFYSVGIGQISSEVPQNLSASRPQDRQFILSSKKLLLSDSGFYLCAWSGLAGTSSYNEQFFGPGTRLTVL.

The rearrangement uses TRBV5-1 and TRBJ2-2; 9 bases map to TRBD1. The germline CDR1 and CDR2 sequences are SGHRS and YFSETQ. The CDR3 has 15 amino acids. With 0 bases clipped from V and 3 bases from J, the junction kept 0 bases outside the gene matches. The CDR3 DNA sequence: TGCGCCAGCAGCTTGGGGGACAGGGACACCGGGGAGCTGTTTTTT. Encoded protein: CASSLGDRDTGELFF.

The chain recombines TRBV18 with TRBJ2-2; D is undetermined. This CDR3 has 15 amino acids. Germline V CDR1 and CDR2: KGHSH, LQKENI. The ends were cut back, 3 bases at V and 4 bases at J, with 12 bases in the middle. Here the CDR3 reads CASSPTLTGTGELFF. As DNA, the CDR3 is TGTGCCAGCTCACCCACCCTAACTGGCACCGGGGAGCTGTTTTTT.

V gene TRBV5-1 combines with J gene TRBJ2-7, with 9 bases fitting TRBD1. The CDR3 covers 14 residues. After removal of 5 bases from V and 3 bases from J, the junction contained 6 bases not matched to a gene. The V gene's germline CDR1 is SGHRS and CDR2 YFSETQ. CDR3 in DNA: TGCGCCAGCAGGCAACCGGGACAGGGCTACGAGCAGTACTTC. Its translation is CASRQPGQGYEQYF.

The chain is built from TRBV12-3 or TRBV12-4 and TRBJ1-6, with TRBD1 as a possible D gene (5 bases). There are 12 residues in the CDR3. Trimming shortened V by 6 bases and J by 10 bases, and 10 bases separated the two germline ends. The CDR3 DNA follows: TGTGCCAGCAGGTCCAGGGAATCACCCCTCCACTTT. It specifies CASRSRESPLHF.

The J gene is TRBJ2-1, the V gene TRBV3-1 (or the pseudogene TRBV3-2), with TRBD2 identical over 7 bases. This CDR3 has 16 residues. The J segment lost 6 bases and the V segment lost 6 bases, leaving 14 bases of the junction unmatched. Germline CDR1 is LGHDT and CDR2 is YNNKEL (reference sequence). The CDR3 reads CASSRDGSLASNEQFF. CDR3 nucleotide sequence: TGTGCCAGCAGTCGAGACGGATCACTAGCGAGCAATGAGCAGTTCTTC.

The chain uses TRBV7-2 and TRBJ2-7; possibly TRBD2 for D (6 bases). Deletions cut 2 bases from V and 7 bases from J, with 12 bases between. This CDR3 spans 13 amino acids. Looked up from germline, CDR1 is SGHTA and CDR2 is FQGNSA. The CDR3 DNA sequence: TGTGCCAGCAGCTTACCCGCGGGGCGAGAGCAGTACTTC. Protein: CASSLPAGREQYF.

The chain combines TRBV18 with TRBJ2-3; TRBD2 aligns across 10 bases. The CDR3 runs 15 residues. CDR1 and CDR2 from the germline V gene are KGHSH and LQKENI. J gave up 4 bases and V 4 bases, and 5 bases lay outside the gene matches. CDR3 protein: CASSLSSGSPDTQYF. The CDR3 nucleotides are TGTGCCAGCTCACTCTCTAGCGGGAGTCCAGATACGCAGTATTTT.

The chain links TRBV10-3 to TRBJ1-3; 9 bases match TRBD1. The CDR3 is 15 residues long. CDR1 is ENHRY, CDR2 SYGVKD, per germline. V lost 4 bases, J lost 2 bases, and 3 bases stayed unmatched. The CDR3, as DNA: TGTGCCATCAGTGGAAGACAGGGGGCTGGAAACACCATATATTTT. It codes for CAISGRQGAGNTIYF.

The chain has TRBV6-1 and TRBJ2-7, with 8 bases aligning to TRBD1. CDR1 is MNHNS and CDR2 is SASEGT in the germline V gene. V lost 4 bases to trimming and J lost 5 bases; unmatched junction nucleotides: 16. The CDR3 has 17 residues. The DNA for the CDR3 is TGTGCCAGCAGTGGAAAGACAGGGGACCCAACTATCGACGAGCAGTACTTC. Translated: CASSGKTGDPTIDEQYF.